Included here is one TCR beta chain sequence, with context. The antigen is undetermined. These data originate in a study of Ad26.COV2.S vaccination and SARS-CoV-2 variants. Study details: Ad26.COV2.S shots went into the muscle once or twice, 56 days apart.

Notes on the study in general: Breadth, reportedly substantial, characterized the spike-specific CD8+ and CD4+ T cell responses after vaccination. Non-spike TCR breadth showed similarity between vaccine and placebo recipients.

Trimming took 3 bases from V and 6 from J; bases not matched to a gene: 8. The germline gives CDR1 GTSNPN, CDR2 SVGIG (reference sequence). This CDR3 contains 13 residues. Clones were sequenced by immunoSEQ multiplex PCR, and TCRdb holds only the in-frame ones, with some missing. Found here are fewer than 500,000 clones, 80% to 95% of them singletons; the top ten hold more than 10%. The treatment denotes: some 19 received Ad26.COV2.S at low or high dose, single or two shots; roughly 5 received placebo; per-sample allocation not given. The investigators took samples on day 63 after the first vaccine or placebo injection. A Boston adult aged 18-55 years was the donor.

The input for sequencing was peripheral blood, taken in a trial of Ad26.COV2.S vaccine versus placebo. The TCR sequence derives from a person between 18 and 59 years old who received the Ad26.COV2.S COVID-19 vaccine or a placebo. This chain connects TRBV30 to TRBJ2-7, with 7 positions matching TRBD2. CDR3 residues: CAWSWAGGSEQYF. CDR3 nucleotides: TGTGCCTGGAGCTGGGCCGGGGGGAGCGAGCAGTACTTC.